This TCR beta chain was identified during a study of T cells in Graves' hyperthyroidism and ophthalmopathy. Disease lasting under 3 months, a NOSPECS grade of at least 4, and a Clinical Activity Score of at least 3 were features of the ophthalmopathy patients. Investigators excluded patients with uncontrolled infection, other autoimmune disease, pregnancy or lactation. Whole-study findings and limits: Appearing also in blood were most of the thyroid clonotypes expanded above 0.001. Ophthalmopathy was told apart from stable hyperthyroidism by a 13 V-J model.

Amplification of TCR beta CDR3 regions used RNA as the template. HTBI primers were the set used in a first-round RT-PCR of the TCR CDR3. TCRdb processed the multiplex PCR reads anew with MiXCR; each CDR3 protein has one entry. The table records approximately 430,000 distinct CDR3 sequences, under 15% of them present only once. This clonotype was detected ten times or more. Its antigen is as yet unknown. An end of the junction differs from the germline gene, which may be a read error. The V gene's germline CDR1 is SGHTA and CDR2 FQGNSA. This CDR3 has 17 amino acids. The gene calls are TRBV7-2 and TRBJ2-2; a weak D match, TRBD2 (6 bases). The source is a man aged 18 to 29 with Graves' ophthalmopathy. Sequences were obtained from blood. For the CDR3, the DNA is TGTGCCAGCAGCCTAGCGCACAGTGCCCCTAGGACCGGGGAGCTGTTTTTT. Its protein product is CASSLAHSAPRTGELFF.